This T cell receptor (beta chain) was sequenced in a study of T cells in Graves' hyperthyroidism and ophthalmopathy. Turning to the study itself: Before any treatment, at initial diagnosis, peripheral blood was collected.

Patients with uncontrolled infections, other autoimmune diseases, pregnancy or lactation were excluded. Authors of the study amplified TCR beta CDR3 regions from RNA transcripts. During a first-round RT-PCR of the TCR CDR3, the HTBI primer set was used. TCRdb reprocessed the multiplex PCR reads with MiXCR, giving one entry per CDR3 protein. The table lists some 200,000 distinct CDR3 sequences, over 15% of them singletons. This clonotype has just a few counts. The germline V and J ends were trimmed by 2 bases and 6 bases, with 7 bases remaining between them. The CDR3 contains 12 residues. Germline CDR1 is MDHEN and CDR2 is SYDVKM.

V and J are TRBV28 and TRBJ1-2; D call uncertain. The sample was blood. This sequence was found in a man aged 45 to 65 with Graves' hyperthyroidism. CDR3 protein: CASSLVGHGYTF. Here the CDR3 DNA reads TGTGCCAGCAGTTTAGTTGGCCATGGCTACACCTTC.